What follows are 6 T cell receptor beta chains derived from one specimen sequenced in a study of OX40 agonist ivuxolimab in advanced cancers. Sequencing used immunoSEQ multiplex PCR; TCRdb keeps in-frame clones, though not all of them. In the table there are fewer than 65,000 clones, about 90% of which are singletons. Sequenced here: CD4+ or CD8+ T cells sorted from blood, sampled in a trial of the OX40 agonist ivuxolimab. All receptors come from an adult with an advanced solid tumor such as melanoma, head and neck, liver or kidney cancer.

The chain joins TRBV7-3 to TRBJ2-1; 10 positions agree with TRBD1. The CDR3 has 15 residues. The ends lost 1 base at V and 9 bases at J; junction bases unmatched: 6. Germline CDR1 reads SGHTA; CDR2 reads FQGTGA. This CDR3 reads CASSLMTGGRSEQFF. The CDR3 bases are TGTGCCAGCAGCTTAATGACAGGGGGCCGTAGTGAGCAGTTCTTC.

V is TRBV5-4 and J is TRBJ2-2; a possible D gene is TRBD2 (6 bases). Germline loops: CDR1 SGHNT, CDR2 YYREEE (reference sequence). V was trimmed by 2 bases and J by 2 bases, leaving 10 bases between them. CDR3 length: 15 residues. Written as DNA, the CDR3 is TGTGCCAGCAGCTTCAGTAGCGGAAACACCGGGGAGCTGTTTTTT. This sequence encodes CASSFSSGNTGELFF.

By sample fraction, this clone is medium-sized. J is TRBJ2-7 and V is TRBV4-3, with 9 nucleotides matching TRBD2. Per the germline V gene, CDR1 is LGHNA and CDR2 is YSLEER. With 0 bases clipped from V and 3 bases from J, the junction kept 6 bases outside the gene matches. The CDR3 runs 16 residues. The CDR3 protein is CASSQEAAGGVYEQYF. CDR3 coding DNA: TGCGCCAGCAGCCAAGAAGCGGCGGGAGGGGTCTACGAGCAGTACTTC.

The V and J genes are TRBV4-1 and TRBJ2-7; weak D call: TRBD2 (6 bases). Looked up from germline, CDR1 is MGHRA and CDR2 is YSYEKL. This CDR3 is built from 14 residues. The V end was cut by 1 base, the J end by 5 bases, with 12 bases between. Here the CDR3 reads CASSQVGSYNEQYF. CDR3 in DNA: TGCGCCAGCAGCCAAGTCGGGAGCTATAACGAGCAGTACTTC.

The chain links TRBV7-9 to TRBJ2-7; no firm D call. The CDR3 covers 13 residues. CDR1 and CDR2 (germline): SEHNR, FQNEAQ (reference sequence). Trimming took off 7 bases at V and 2 bases at J, with 12 bases between the two ends. The DNA for the CDR3 is TGTGCCAGCACTATGTCCGCGGCCTACGAGCAGTACTTC. Residues: CASTMSAAYEQYF.

The chain couples TRBV5-1 to TRBJ2-1, with 8 nucleotides matching TRBD1. Germline V gene sequence: CDR1 SGHRS, CDR2 YFSETQ. The junction had 1 base not matched to a gene; V was cut back by 2 bases and J by 0 bases. This CDR3 region has 15 residues. The CDR3 nucleotides are TGCGCCAGCAGCTTCGGGACAGGCTCCTACAATGAGCAGTTCTTC. This encodes CASSFGTGSYNEQFF.